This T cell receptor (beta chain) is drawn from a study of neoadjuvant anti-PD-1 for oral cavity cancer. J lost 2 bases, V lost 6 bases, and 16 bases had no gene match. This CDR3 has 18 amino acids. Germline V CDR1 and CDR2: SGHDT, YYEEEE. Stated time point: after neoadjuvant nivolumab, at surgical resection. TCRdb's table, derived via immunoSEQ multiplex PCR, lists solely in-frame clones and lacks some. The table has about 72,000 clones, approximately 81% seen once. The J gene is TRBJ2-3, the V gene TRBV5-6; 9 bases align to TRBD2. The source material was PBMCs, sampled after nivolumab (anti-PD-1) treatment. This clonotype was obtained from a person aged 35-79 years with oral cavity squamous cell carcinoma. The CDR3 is CASNTLSGLAIDTDTQYF. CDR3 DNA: TGTGCCAGCAACACATTATCAGGACTAGCGATCGACACAGATACGCAGTATTTT.